This is a list of T cell receptor beta chains from one sample in a study of post-analysis software for immune sequencing data. TCRdb independently ran MiXCR on the PCR reads; one entry per CDR3 protein. The sample contains 650,000 to 900,000 distinct CDR3 sequences, roughly 50% of which appear only once. Sequences were obtained from blood. The receptors come from a girl aged 10 to 17 with multiple sclerosis. The conserved cysteine and the conserved F or W are not part of the CDR3 here. The order of the fields is V gene, D gene, J gene, clone size, CDR3 protein. The D gene is left open where the match is weak. Not all rows give a size; the values are once, few, many and, for expanded clones, a class.

TRBV14,-,TRBJ2-7,-,ASSQQVPGEQY
TRBV13,-,-,-,ASSLGTLKYEQY
TRBV5-1,-,TRBJ1-1,few,ASSPRPGSLEAF
TRBV6-6,-,TRBJ2-3,few,ASSELGTDTQY
TRBV5-1,TRBD2,TRBJ2-7,-,ASSIQRGLSGRTPYEQY
TRBV6-5,-,TRBJ1-1,-,ASKSNMNTEAF
TRBV20-1,TRBD1,TRBJ2-1,-,SARGTGFLSYNEQF
TRBV5-4,-,TRBJ2-3,-,ASWTASTDTQY
TRBV7-2,-,TRBJ1-2,-,ASSLTRSWERSGYT
TRBV24-1,TRBD1,TRBJ1-5,-,ATSDADRAQH
TRBV28,-,TRBJ1-2,-,ASNLPGKGPNYGYT
TRBV6-4,-,TRBJ2-6,many,ASSGDNSGANVLT
TRBV6-1,-,TRBJ2-5,-,ASSARGTYGQY
TRBV5-1,-,TRBJ2-7,few,ASSLQISSYEQY
TRBV5-1,-,TRBJ1-6,-,ASSFGFPFSPLH
TRBV9,-,TRBJ1-1,-,ASSAGDWAGGMNTEAF
TRBV20-1,-,TRBJ1-5,few,SARSKTRRSNQPQH
TRBV6-1,-,TRBJ2-3,-,ASSVSDGADTQY
TRBV3-1,-,TRBJ2-7,few,ASSHRSLATYKQY
TRBV27,-,TRBJ2-7,-,ASSLSSGWEYEQY
TRBV14,TRBD1,TRBJ2-1,-,ASSPRQGAPQF
TRBV6-5,TRBD1,TRBJ2-2,-,ASSRDSGTGELF
TRBV7-2,-,TRBJ2-3,once,ASSGLLGKGDTQY
TRBV13,TRBD2,TRBJ2-5,-,ASSLEGLAGFRETQY
TRBV7-2,-,TRBJ1-5,-,ASSFQKDSYQSDQPQH
TRBV9,-,TRBJ2-3,-,ASSALAISTDTQY
TRBV15,-,TRBJ1-2,-,ATSRALMGGKDGYT
TRBV9,-,TRBJ2-1,-,ASSANQGQQF
TRBV7-9,-,TRBJ1-2,-,ASSLGAPGYT
TRBV14,-,TRBJ2-1,-,ASSQAGRHLYNEQF
TRBV24-1,-,TRBJ2-1,-,ATSASRVPSYNEQF
TRBV29-1,TRBD2,TRBJ2-5,-,SVEQKVGTSGVFQETQY
TRBV4-3,TRBD2,TRBJ2-3,-,ASSQGVGAGGSTDTQY
TRBV6-5,-,TRBJ1-1,-,ASSYGAAGQMNTEAF
TRBV12-3/TRBV12-4,-,TRBJ1-2,-,ASTLQGPAYGYT
TRBV5-6,TRBD1,TRBJ1-1,-,ASSSGTGMNEAF
TRBV10-3,-,TRBJ1-5,-,TISESGGPDQPQH
TRBV28,-,TRBJ1-5,few,ASSPGSAVNQPQH
TRBV12-3/TRBV12-4,TRBD2,TRBJ2-7,many,ASSGTSAHEQY
TRBV5-1,-,TRBJ2-7,-,ASSHYRESSYEQY
TRBV3-1,-,TRBJ1-4,-,ASSREIRETNEKLF
TRBV9,-,TRBJ2-5,-,ASSVSGGETQY
TRBV15,TRBD2,TRBJ2-7,-,ATSRDLTSESSYEQY
TRBV20-1,-,-,-,SASKPGLLETQY
TRBV2,-,TRBJ2-5,-,ASSGTPYQETQY
TRBV28,-,TRBJ2-3,-,ASSFSAGLDTQY
TRBV5-8,-,TRBJ2-3,-,ASSFGSGSSTDTQY
TRBV10-3,-,TRBJ1-2,few,VIRSSDGYT
TRBV20-1,TRBD2,TRBJ2-7,-,SARNPASGSIYEQY
TRBV20-1,-,TRBJ1-4,-,SARATTQTSGEKLF
TRBV20-1,-,TRBJ2-3,-,SARPSLTDTQY
TRBV10-3,-,TRBJ1-2,few,AISVGQNYGYT
TRBV7-9,-,TRBJ2-1,-,ASRPTLEAEQF
TRBV6-2/TRBV6-3,-,TRBJ2-7,few,ASSYGEEAYEQY
TRBV7-8,TRBD2,TRBJ2-1,few,ASSLAPTSGQF
TRBV7-8,TRBD1,TRBJ1-2,-,ASSRRTGGYT
TRBV12-3/TRBV12-4,TRBD2,TRBJ2-7,-,ASSSLIWREGSYEQY
TRBV6-5,TRBD2,-,few,ASSRGGNAEQY
TRBV20-1,TRBD2,TRBJ2-3,-,SARDPLAGRTDTQY
TRBV4-2,TRBD2,TRBJ2-1,-,ASSPITSGTYNEQF